The entry that follows covers one TCR beta chain sequence. Method: immunoSEQ multiplex PCR; TCRdb's copy keeps in-frame clones and lacks some. There are about 93,000 clones in the sample; approximately 92% occur only once, and 2% to 2.5% lies in the top ten. V lost 2 bases, J lost 3 bases, and 7 bases lay in between. Germline V CDR1 and CDR2: MNHEY, SVGAGI. The CDR3 totals 13 residues. The sample originates from a study of T cell changes during pregnancy in multiple sclerosis. This receptor was obtained from a female donor with multiple sclerosis, enrolled in a pregnancy study. The V call is TRBV6-5, the J call TRBJ1-1; the D gene is possibly TRBD1 (5 bases). Material: peripheral blood, obtained after pregnancy. CDR3 sequence: CASSYPGDTEAFF. The DNA for the CDR3 is TGTGCCAGCAGTTACCCGGGGGACACTGAAGCTTTCTTT.